Below, one T cell receptor beta chain is given with its context. Each CDR3 protein is one row after TCRdb ran MiXCR on the RT-PCR reads. Of more than 150,000 distinct CDR3 sequences in the sample, 35% to 50% were seen once. The data derive from a study of patients and donors after allogeneic stem cell transplantation. V was trimmed by 5 bases and J by 5 bases, leaving 14 bases between them. CDR3 size: 14 residues. Per the germline V gene, CDR1 is MNHNS and CDR2 is SASEGT. The chain links TRBV6-1 to TRBJ2-3, with unresolved D. The origin of this receptor is a human donor who was either an allogeneic HSCT recipient or a stem cell or donor lymphocyte infusion donor (not recorded which). It is not recorded whose cells these are; they may come from a transplant donor. Sequencing used blood, either unsorted or a sorted T cell fraction (not recorded which). The CDR3, as DNA: TGTGCCAGCAGTACCACGGGCACGGTAGATACGCAGTATTTT. Protein sequence: CASSTTGTVDTQYF.